This paragraph covers one T cell receptor (beta chain) sequence. The antigen remains unidentified. The table came from immunoSEQ multiplex PCR; TCRdb's copy has only in-frame clones and leaves some out. The profile shows more than 150,000 clones, about 89% of them singletons. The sample is drawn from a study of T cell responses to AZD1222 COVID-19 vaccine. General study findings and limits: At study baseline, merely about 6 AZD1222 recipients were seropositive. Donors were mostly white British, more females; clonal diversity possibly underestimated.

Second-dose intervals of approximately 4 or approximately 12 weeks were pooled. The CDR3 consists of 15 residues. V lost 2 bases, J lost 1 base, and 12 bases lay in between. Germline-derived CDR1 and CDR2 are MNHEY and SVGEGT. The rearrangement links TRBV6-2 or TRBV6-3 to TRBJ2-7; perhaps TRBD1 as D (5 bases). Sequencing used peripheral blood, obtained 28 days after the second AZD1222 dose. The receptor was derived from an adult who received the AZD1222 COVID-19 vaccine. Here the CDR3 DNA reads TGTGCCAGCAGTTACGATTTGGGGCAGTCCTACGAGCAGTACTTC. This encodes CASSYDLGQSYEQYF.